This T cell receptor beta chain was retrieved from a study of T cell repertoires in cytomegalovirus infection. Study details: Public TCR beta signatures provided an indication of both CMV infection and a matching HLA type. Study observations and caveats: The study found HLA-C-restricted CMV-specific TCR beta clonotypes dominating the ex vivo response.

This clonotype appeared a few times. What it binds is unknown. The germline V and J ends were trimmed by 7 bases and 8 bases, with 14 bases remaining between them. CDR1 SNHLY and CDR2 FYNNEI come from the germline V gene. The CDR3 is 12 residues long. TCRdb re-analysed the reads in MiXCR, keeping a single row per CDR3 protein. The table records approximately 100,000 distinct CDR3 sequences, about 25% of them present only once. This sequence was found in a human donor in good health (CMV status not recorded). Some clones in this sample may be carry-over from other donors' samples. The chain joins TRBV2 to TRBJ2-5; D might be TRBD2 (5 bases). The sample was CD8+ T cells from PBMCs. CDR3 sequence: CASIVVGVTQYF. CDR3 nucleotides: TGTGCCAGCATAGTAGTCGGGGTAACCCAGTACTTC.